The present T cell receptor (beta chain) was sequenced within a study of memory CD4+ T cells and cytomegalovirus serostatus (dated by TCRdb to between 2018 and 2020). About the investigation overall: A total of some 33 healthy Belgian adults, of whom 9 were CMV seropositive and approximately 24 were CMV seronegative, were included in the cohort. CD4+ memory TCRbeta repertoires of a Belgian cohort with known cytomegalovirus serostatus were sequenced in order to replicate a published TCR-based CMV serostatus classifier.

The CDR3 contains 14 residues, cysteine and phenylalanine counted. The retained sequence is limited to the CDR3, 42 bases, with the frame set at the first base. The V and J ends are trimmed by 0 bases and 8 bases, leaving 13 bases between them. CDR1 MNHEY and CDR2 SVGAGI are derived from the germline V gene. Single viable CD3+CD4+CD8-CD45RO+ cells were sorted as memory CD4+ T cells on a FACSAria II. To determine CMV serostatus, a Roche Elecsys assay was used that detects serum IgG against CMV pp150, pp28, p38 and p52. After thawing, total CD4+ T cells were enriched by positive selection with CD4 magnetic microbeads. The samples came from a different study that was designed specifically to examine the CD4+ T cell memory repertoire. Following standard operating procedures, peripheral blood mononuclear cells were isolated and cryopreserved, while serum was kept at -80 degrees C. The staining relied on CD3-PerCP (BW264/56), CD4-APC (RPA-T4), CD45RO-PE (UCHT1) and CD8-Pacific Orange (3B5) antibodies, and Sytox blue was used to exclude non-viable cells.

The investigation overall reported the following: Results were interpreted as suggesting that the CMV-associated TCR signature is largely present in the CD4+ memory repertoire. Only CD4+CD45RO+ memory cells were sequenced, unlike the original study, which covered naive and memory CD4+ and CD8+ populations. On the Belgian cohort, the classifier built on the original framework reached a median bootstrapped AUC of about 0.95, with a 95% CI of 0.76-1.00. For predicting CMV serostatus, the median bootstrapped AUC was roughly 0.95 using the original framework and about 0.89 using a US-trained random forest. Among the 150 to 200 previously reported CMV-associated TCRbeta sequences, 67 showed up in the CD4+ memory repertoires, with each one found in between one and five individuals.

On this clone: It lacks a known antigen. Base qualities were left out, and no much larger clone turns up one base away.

Genomic DNA was extracted from sorted cells with the Quick-DNA Microprep Kit. Amplification of TCRbeta DNA was done with the immunoSEQ hsTCRbeta kit, following the protocol from the manufacturer. An Illumina MiSeq instrument was used to sequence the TCRbeta libraries. The authors processed their data as follows. Once out-of-frame sequences had been removed, a few million distinct TCRbeta sequences were left, which works out to an average of about 67,000 per individual. Each individual was scored according to the count of about 150 previously reported CMV-associated TCRbeta sequences and the total productive distinct TCRbeta count. A beta-binomial model was reimplemented in Python, and random forests from scikit-learn, run with default parameters, were trained on data from the US cohort. On the Belgian cohort, classifier performance was reported as the median AUC, along with percentile confidence intervals, across 10,000 bootstrap iterations. Sourced from immuneACCESS, this table was stored by TCRdb with only in-frame sequences that have V and J called. A share of the clones is absent; for the studies checked, an unresolved V gene accounts for under half, and the remainder has no known explanation. The DNA gave D and trimming, while V, J and clone size come from that table. The sample table shows approximately 44,000 clones, and around 80% are seen once. 1.5% to 2% of the sample is held by the ten biggest clonotypes.

Sequencing used memory CD4+ T cells from blood. This sequence uses TRBV6-5 and TRBJ1-2, with the D segment identity uncertain. The sequence derives from an adult in good health and CMV-seronegative. The nucleotide sequence is TGTGCCAGCAGTTACTCTTTAGACACGGGGGGCTACACCTTC. It is translated as CASSYSLDTGGYTF.